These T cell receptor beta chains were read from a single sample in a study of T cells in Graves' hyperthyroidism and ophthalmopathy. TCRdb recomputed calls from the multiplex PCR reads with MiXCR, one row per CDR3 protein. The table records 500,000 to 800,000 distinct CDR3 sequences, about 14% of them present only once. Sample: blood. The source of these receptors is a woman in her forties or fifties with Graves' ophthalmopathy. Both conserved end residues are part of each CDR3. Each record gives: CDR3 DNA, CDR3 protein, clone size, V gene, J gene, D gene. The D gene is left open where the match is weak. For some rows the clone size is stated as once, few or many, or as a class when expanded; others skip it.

CDR3 DNA: TGTGCCAGCAGCCACGGGGCGTCCTTACTAAACAATGAGCAGTTCTTC
CDR3 protein: CASSHGASLLNNEQFF
clone size: .
V gene: TRBV3-1
J gene: TRBJ2-1
D gene: .

CDR3 DNA: TGTGCCAGCAGTTCCCACGGGAAGAACACCGGGGAGCTGTTTTTT
CDR3 protein: CASSSHGKNTGELFF
clone size: many
V gene: TRBV12-3/TRBV12-4
J gene: TRBJ2-2
D gene: .

CDR3 DNA: TGTGCCAGCAGTTACTCGAGACAGGGGGCCGGTAATTCACCCCTCCACTTT
CDR3 protein: CASSYSRQGAGNSPLHF
clone size: .
V gene: TRBV6-5
J gene: TRBJ1-6
D gene: TRBD1

CDR3 DNA: TGTGCCAGCAGTGATAGAGAATACAATGAGCAGTTCTTC
CDR3 protein: CASSDREYNEQFF
clone size: .
V gene: TRBV6-4
J gene: TRBJ2-1
D gene: .

CDR3 DNA: TGCAGTGCTAAAAGGGTAAAGGAGCCCCAGCATTTT
CDR3 protein: CSAKRVKEPQHF
clone size: .
V gene: TRBV20-1
J gene: TRBJ1-5
D gene: .

CDR3 DNA: TGTGCCAGCAGCCAAATTAAGTCCGGGGAGCTGTTTTTT
CDR3 protein: CASSQIKSGELFF
clone size: .
V gene: TRBV4-2
J gene: TRBJ2-2
D gene: .

CDR3 DNA: TGCAGCGTAAGGTCGGGACTCCGCATGAACACTGAAGCTTTCTTT
CDR3 protein: CSVRSGLRMNTEAFF
clone size: .
V gene: TRBV29-1
J gene: TRBJ1-1
D gene: .

CDR3 DNA: TGTGCCAGCAGTCTACTAGCGGGAGGGCCCTTTTACGAGCAGTACTTC
CDR3 protein: CASSLLAGGPFYEQYF
clone size: .
V gene: TRBV28
J gene: TRBJ2-7
D gene: TRBD2

CDR3 DNA: TGTGCCAGCAGTGAAGGGGGGGTCTGGTTTGAGCAGTTCTTC
CDR3 protein: CASSEGGVWFEQFF
clone size: few
V gene: TRBV6-1
J gene: TRBJ2-1
D gene: .

CDR3 DNA: TGCAGTGCTAGAGATGATCCAACCTACGAGCAGTACTTC
CDR3 protein: CSARDDPTYEQYF
clone size: many
V gene: TRBV20-1
J gene: TRBJ2-7
D gene: .

CDR3 DNA: TGTGCCAGCACTAACCGGGGATCCGGTCTTAATCAGCCCCAGCATTTT
CDR3 protein: CASTNRGSGLNQPQHF
clone size: many
V gene: TRBV6-2/TRBV6-3
J gene: TRBJ1-5
D gene: .